The 7 T cell receptor beta chains listed next were all sequenced from one sample in a study of Graves' ophthalmopathy and Graves' hyperthyroidism. CDR3 regions of TCR beta were amplified from RNA transcripts. A first-round RT-PCR used HTBI primers, followed by a second-round multiplex PCR. MiXCR, run by TCRdb on the multiplex PCR reads, gives a single entry per CDR3 protein. This sample carries hundreds of thousands of distinct CDR3 sequences, around 50% of them seen once, and the ten largest clones take 40% to 55%. The sample was peripheral blood. Source of these receptors: an adult man with Graves' ophthalmopathy.

CDR3 residues: CASSLVGDEQYF. The CDR3 nucleotides read TGTGCCAGCAGCTTGGTGGGGGACGAGCAGTACTTC. The V and J genes are TRBV5-4 and TRBJ2-7; D possibly uses TRBD1 or TRBD2 (5 bases each). Between the trimmed V and J ends, which lost 0 bases and 5 bases, there was a span of 6 bases. Per the germline V gene, CDR1 is SGHNT and CDR2 is YYREEE (reference sequence). CDR3 size: 12 residues.

Worth noting for this clonotype: One junction end disagrees with the germline gene, perhaps due to a read error. The rearrangement links TRBV5-8 to TRBJ1-2; no definite D call. The germline V gene encodes CDR1 SGHTS and CDR2 YDEGEE. This CDR3 is built from 15 residues. CDR3 amino acids: CASSSDLPSNCGYTF. The CDR3 DNA reads TGTGCCAGCAGTTCGGACCTTCCCTCTAACTGTGGCTACACCTTC.

This clonotype turned up a few times. The chain carries TRBV6-5 and TRBJ1-2; TRBD1 agrees at 10 bases. The V gene's germline CDR1 is MNHEY and CDR2 SVGAGI. V dropped 2 bases and J dropped 8; count of bases not matched to a gene: 5. The CDR3 is 14 amino acids. Here the CDR3 DNA reads TGTGCCAGCAGTTACCGGGGACAGGGGCAAGGCTACACCTTC. It codes for CASSYRGQGQGYTF.

The CDR3 DNA sequence: TGTGCCAGCAGTCTGACTAGCGGGAGCGATAGCACCGGGGAGCTGTTTTTT. It codes for CASSLTSGSDSTGELFF. V is TRBV28 and J is TRBJ2-2; 12 positions match TRBD2. Trimming removed 5 bases from V and 4 bases from J; junction bases left unmatched: 8. This CDR3 is 17 amino acids long. CDR1 is MDHEN, CDR2 SYDVKM, per germline. Supplemented by reference TRBV28 and TRBJ2-2, the full variable domain reads DVKVTQSSRYLVKRTGEKVFLECVQDMDHENMFWYRQDPGLGLRLIYFSYDVKMKEKGDIPEGYSVSREKKERFSLILESASTNQTSMYLCASSLTSGSDSTGELFFGEGSRLTVL.

The genes are TRBV6-5 and TRBJ1-3, with unresolved D. The CDR3 has 13 amino acids. Trimming pared 6 bases from V and 2 bases from J, leaving 8 bases between. The germline V gene has CDR1 MNHEY and CDR2 SVGAGI. The CDR3 spells CASRAVPGNTIYF. Written as DNA, the CDR3 is TGTGCCAGCAGGGCGGTTCCTGGAAACACCATATATTTT.

Written as DNA, the CDR3 is TGTGCCAGCAGTGACCTCTGGACAGTAACTGGGGCCAACGTCCTGACTTTC. This codes for CASSDLWTVTGANVLTF. The chain is built from TRBV12-3 or TRBV12-4 and TRBJ2-6; a weak D match, TRBD1 (6 bases). This CDR3 is built from 17 residues. Trimming removed 5 bases from V and 2 bases from J, with 16 bases in between.

A few counts support this clonotype. This chain uses TRBV29-1 with TRBJ2-2, with a possible D match to TRBD2 (5 bases). The CDR3 contains 13 residues. The germline V and J ends were trimmed by 1 base and 5 bases, with 8 bases remaining between them. Germline assignment: CDR1 SQVTM and CDR2 ANQGSEA. The CDR3, as DNA: TGCAGCGTTGAAGGCGGGCTAACCGGGGAGCTGTTTTTT. This codes for CSVEGGLTGELFF.